This T cell receptor beta chain was profiled in a study of blood T cell repertoires in COVID-19. Study context: In each case, the material was cDNA or gDNA derived from T cells, B-cell-depleted T cells, or PBMCs.

Repertoires were generated with immunoSEQ multiplex PCR, while TCRdb's copy carries only in-frame clones and drops some. The sample gives some 60,000 clones, around nine tenths of which show up once; about 1.3% is in the top ten. The J segment lost 0 bases and the V segment lost 2 bases, leaving 8 bases of the junction unmatched. Germline V gene lookup returns CDR1 SGDLS and CDR2 YYNGEE. This CDR3 is 18 amino acids long. This sequence joins TRBV9 and TRBJ2-1; 10 bases agree with TRBD2. This receptor was identified in a man between 60 and 70 years old with acute or convalescent COVID-19. The sample comprised peripheral blood. CDR3 nucleotide sequence: TGTGCCAGCAGCGTCACACTAGCGGGAACGAGCTCCTACAATGAGCAGTTCTTC. It yields the protein CASSVTLAGTSSYNEQFF. Supplemented by reference TRBV9 and TRBJ2-1, the full variable domain reads DSGVTQTPKHLITATGQRVTLRCSPRSGDLSVYWYQQSLDQGLQFLIQYYNGEERAKGNILERFSAQQFPDLHSELNLSSLELGDSALYFCASSVTLAGTSSYNEQFFGPGTRLTVL.